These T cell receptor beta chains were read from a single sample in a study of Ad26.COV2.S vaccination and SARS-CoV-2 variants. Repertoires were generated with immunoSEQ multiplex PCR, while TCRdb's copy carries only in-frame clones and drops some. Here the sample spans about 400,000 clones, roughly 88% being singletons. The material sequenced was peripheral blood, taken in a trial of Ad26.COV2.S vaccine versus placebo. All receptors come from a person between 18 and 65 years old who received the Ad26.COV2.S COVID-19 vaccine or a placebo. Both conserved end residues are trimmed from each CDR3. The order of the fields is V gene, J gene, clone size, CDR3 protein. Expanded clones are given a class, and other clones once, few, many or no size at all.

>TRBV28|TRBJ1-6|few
ASSYPGTGEDNSPLH
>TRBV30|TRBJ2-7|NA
AWGLRSNEQY
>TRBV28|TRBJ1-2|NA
ASSLGGNYGYT
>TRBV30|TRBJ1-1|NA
AWSGQPNTEAF
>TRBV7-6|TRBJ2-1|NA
ASSQTSGDHNEQF
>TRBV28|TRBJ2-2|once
ASSLARGPDTGELF
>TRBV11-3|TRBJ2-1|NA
ASSPRSTIAGGLNEQF
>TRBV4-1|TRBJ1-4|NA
ASSQGQGRKEKLF
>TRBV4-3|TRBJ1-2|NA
ASSQEVSSTPNYGYT
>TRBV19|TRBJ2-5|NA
ASSPTSGGSQETQY
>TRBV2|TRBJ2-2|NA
ASTERSGTGELF
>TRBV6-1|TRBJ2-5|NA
ASSERFGDRGYQETQY
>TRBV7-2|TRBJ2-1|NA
ASSWPGQVSYNEQF
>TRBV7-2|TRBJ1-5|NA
ASSLHGQPQH
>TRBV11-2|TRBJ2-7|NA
ASSLRPYEQY
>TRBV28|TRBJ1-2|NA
ASTYGPQDYYGYT
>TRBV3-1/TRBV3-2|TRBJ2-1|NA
ASSQPGGRGVNEQF